This T cell receptor (beta chain) is drawn from a study of post-analysis software for immune sequencing data. Whole-study context: Clinical courses comprised relapsing-remitting, secondary progressive and progressive-relapsing multiple sclerosis. Notes on the study in general: TRBV5-6, TRBV5-1 and TRBV20-1 belonged to a set of roughly five TRBV segments that were more frequent in patients than controls. Pronounced co-clustering by F measure was evident among identically batched samples. Significantly lower normalized Chao1 diversity was found in patients with multiple sclerosis relative to controls.

CDR1 SGHKS and CDR2 YYEKEE come from the germline V gene (reference sequence). V trimming: 4 bases; J trimming: 4 bases; junction bases outside the gene matches: 11. The CDR3 is 16 amino acids. The TCR beta cDNA libraries carried unique molecular identifiers. TCRdb passed the PCR reads through MiXCR, listing each CDR3 protein once. Among roughly 200,000 distinct CDR3 sequences listed, around 30% were seen once. Ten or more counts support this clonotype. Its cognate antigen is unknown. The V and J genes are TRBV5-5 and TRBJ2-5; 9 nucleotides match TRBD1. The sequenced material came from blood. This TCR derives from a girl between 2 and 17 years old with multiple sclerosis. CDR3 loop: CASSAYGQGLTETQYF. The CDR3 DNA follows: TGTGCCAGCAGCGCTTACGGACAGGGGTTAACAGAGACCCAGTACTTC. Complete variable domain (other parts from reference TRBV5-5 and TRBJ2-5): DAGVTQSPTHLIKTRGQQVTLRCSPISGHKSVSWYQQVLGQGPQFIFQYYEKEERGRGNFPDRFSARQFPNYSSELNVNALLLGDSALYLCASSAYGQGLTETQYFGPGTRLLVL.